A selection of T cell receptor beta chains follows, all from one sample in a study of OX40 agonist ivuxolimab in advanced cancers. Generated by immunoSEQ multiplex PCR, the TCRdb table keeps only in-frame clones and is missing some. The table lists about 50,000 clones, 80% of them singletons, with roughly 3.9% in the top ten. The source was CD4+ or CD8+ T cells sorted from blood, collected in a trial of the OX40 agonist ivuxolimab. All receptors come from an adult with an advanced solid tumor such as melanoma, head and neck, liver or kidney cancer. Both conserved end residues are part of each CDR3. A D gene is named only where the DNA matches it firmly. Only some rows state a clone size, as once, few, many or a class for expanded clones.

>TRBJ2-2|once|TRBV9|TRBD1
CASSPRGQGTGELFF
TGTGCCAGCAGCCCCCGGGGACAGGGAACCGGGGAGCTGTTTTTT
>TRBJ1-1|NA|TRBV11-2|TRBD1
CASSRDRGRPINTEAFF
TGTGCCAGCAGCCGAGACAGGGGGCGACCCATTAACACTGAAGCTTTCTTT
>TRBJ2-3|NA|TRBV6-6|NA
CASSYSKLSTDTQYF
TGTGCCAGCAGTTACTCGAAACTTAGCACAGATACGCAGTATTTT
>TRBJ1-5|NA|TRBV7-2|NA
CASSLAVQALNQPQHF
TGTGCCAGCAGCTTAGCTGTGCAGGCCTTAAATCAGCCCCAGCATTTT
>TRBJ2-1|few|TRBV30|NA
CAWSVQLASEQFF
TGTGCCTGGAGTGTACAACTAGCTAGTGAGCAGTTCTTC
>TRBJ1-4|medium-sized|TRBV30|NA
CAWAIREKLFF
TGTGCCTGGGCGATCAGGGAAAAACTGTTTTTT
>TRBJ1-5|NA|TRBV19|NA
CASSIRDGNQPQHF
TGTGCCAGTAGTATACGGGATGGGAATCAGCCCCAGCATTTT
>TRBJ2-6|few|TRBV6-5|NA
CASRPQAGANVLTF
TGTGCCAGCAGACCCCAGGCTGGGGCCAACGTCCTGACTTTC
>TRBJ2-1|NA|TRBV6-5|TRBD1
CASSFHSGTGNNEQFF
TGTGCCAGCAGTTTTCATTCCGGGACAGGGAACAATGAGCAGTTCTTC
>TRBJ2-7|NA|TRBV10-3|TRBD1
CAISWTGAPYEQYF
TGTGCCATCAGCTGGACAGGGGCGCCCTACGAGCAGTACTTC
>TRBJ2-3|few|TRBV10-3|TRBD2
CAISVGSGRVGDTQYF
TGTGCCATCAGTGTTGGTAGCGGGAGGGTGGGAGATACGCAGTATTTT